This TCR beta chain was profiled in a study of long-term antiretroviral therapy in people with HIV. The overall study: Specimens dating back about a decade before the 2015 immediate-ART recommendation are the oldest included.

Every specimen held between roughly 0.85-11 million cryopreserved PBMC. These were thawed and washed before DNA extraction. Researchers report immunoSEQ v3.0 was run at survey level. The assay was immunoSEQ multiplex PCR, and TCRdb's table has in-frame clones only and misses some. The sample carries some 10,000 clones, roughly 80% recorded once. A remark on this clone: Its antigen remains unknown.

This CDR3 comprises 13 residues. Deletions cut 6 bases from V and 8 bases from J, with 14 bases between. Germline-derived CDR1 and CDR2 are SGHAT and FQNNGV. Notes on the study in general: Whereas controls had wider CDR3 length ranges, HIV repertoires had narrower ones.

This receptor was identified in a man aged 30 to 39 with HIV. This rearrangement joins TRBV11-2 to TRBJ2-1; TRBD1 is a possible D gene (6 bases). The specimen was unsorted PBMCs, collected at the start of antiretroviral therapy, before treatment. CDR3 in DNA: TGTGCCAGCAGTTCTAACAGGGCGTATGAGCAGTTCTTC. It yields the protein CASSSNRAYEQFF.